This TCR beta chain emerged from a study of OX40 agonist ivuxolimab in advanced cancers. On the study more broadly: Patients in dose escalation had liver, melanoma, kidney or head and neck cancers. Checkpoint inhibitors had been given previously to 35% to 50% of patients.

V dropped 3 bases and J dropped 8; count of bases not matched to a gene: 4. Germline CDR1 is SGHRS and CDR2 is YFSETQ. There are 14 residues in the CDR3. Data came from immunoSEQ multiplex PCR; TCRdb stores just in-frame clones and leaves some out. The sample has fewer than 90,000 clones, roughly 86% seen once; the top ten hold about 2.6%. This clone was detected only once. The sequences come from CD4+ or CD8+ T cells sorted from blood, collected in a trial of the OX40 agonist ivuxolimab. This sequence was found in an adult with an advanced solid tumor such as melanoma, head and neck, liver or kidney cancer. The chain carries TRBV5-1 and TRBJ2-1, with TRBD1 matching over 11 bases. The CDR3 DNA is TGCGCCAGCAGCTCCGGACAGGGGGCCTATGAGCAGTTCTTC. This codes for CASSSGQGAYEQFF.